The 4 T cell receptor beta chains in this list originate from one sample, sequenced in a study of shared clonotypes between healthy human individuals. Profiled with immunoSEQ multiplex PCR; TCRdb holds only in-frame clones, not every one. The table shows about 680,000 clones, with about 80% occurring only once. The specimen was memory CD4+ T cells sorted from blood. Subset here: CD45RA-negative fraction. The origin of the receptors is a woman between 25 and 40 years old in good health.

This chain uses TRBV9 with TRBJ1-1; 12 nucleotides match TRBD1. After removal of 2 bases from V and 1 base from J, the junction contained 3 bases not matched to a gene. The CDR3 totals 16 residues. Per germline, CDR1 SGDLS and CDR2 YYNGEE. CDR3 nucleotides: TGTGCCAGCAGCGTGGGACAGGGGGCGAAGAACACTGAAGCTTTCTTT. Its protein product is CASSVGQGAKNTEAFF. Complete variable domain (other parts from reference TRBV9 and TRBJ1-1): DSGVTQTPKHLITATGQRVTLRCSPRSGDLSVYWYQQSLDQGLQFLIQYYNGEERAKGNILERFSAQQFPDLHSELNLSSLELGDSALYFCASSVGQGAKNTEAFFGQGTRLTVV.

The chain combines TRBV5-6 with TRBJ2-3; 8 nucleotides agree with TRBD1. In germline, CDR1 is SGHDT, CDR2 YYEEEE. The J segment lost 4 bases and the V segment lost 4 bases, leaving 5 bases of the junction unmatched. The CDR3 runs 14 residues. This chain's CDR3 is CASSKDRVADTQYF. The CDR3 DNA follows: TGTGCCAGCAGCAAGGACAGGGTAGCAGATACGCAGTATTTT.

This clone was seen repeatedly, ten times or more. The rearrangement links TRBV6-1 to TRBJ1-2; possibly TRBD1 for D (6 bases). CDR1 is MNHNS and CDR2 is SASEGT in the germline V gene. The CDR3 extends over 14 amino acids. V shed 4 bases and J shed 2 bases, with 11 bases lying between them. As DNA, the CDR3 is TGTGCCAGCAGTGGCTACAGGGCAAACTATGGCTACACCTTC. Protein sequence: CASSGYRANYGYTF.

The V call is TRBV5-1, the J call TRBJ2-7; TRBD1 aligns across 11 bases. The ends lost 1 base at V and 0 bases at J; junction bases unmatched: 3. The CDR3 runs 16 residues. Germline lookup yields CDR1 SGHRS and CDR2 YFSETQ. The CDR3 coding sequence is TGCGCCAGCAGCTTGTACGGGACAGGGGGCTCCTACGAGCAGTACTTC. As protein: CASSLYGTGGSYEQYF.